This TCR beta chain was sequenced during a study of T cell changes during pregnancy in multiple sclerosis (dated by TCRdb to about 2019). About the investigation overall: Changes in the T cell repertoire over the course of pregnancy were examined in this study in women with multiple sclerosis.

Unmatched junction bases come to 5, with V trimmed by 0 bases and J by 0 bases. The CDR3 has 17 amino acids, counting the end cysteine and phenylalanine. Just CDR3 DNA is preserved here, 51 bases in frame from base 1. The germline V gene specifies SGHAT as CDR1 and FQNNGV as CDR2. About this clone itself: Its recognized antigen is unknown. No clone much larger than this one lies a single base away; base qualities are absent.

Libraries were prepared through the immunoSEQ multiplex PCR assay. TCRdb's version of the immuneACCESS table is confined to in-frame rearrangements and falls short of the full clone set. An unresolved V gene accounts for under half of the shortfall where checked; the remainder is of unknown origin. For this sample the table gives 36,000 or so clones, of which around nine tenths were detected only once. Together, the top ten hold roughly 12% of the sample. The receptor was isolated from a female donor with multiple sclerosis, enrolled in a pregnancy study. Here the chain combines TRBV11-2 and TRBJ1-2, with 9 bases matching TRBD1. The sequencing here drew on CD8+ T cells from peripheral blood mononuclear cells, taken in the third trimester of pregnancy. The nucleotide sequence reads as follows: TGTGCCAGCAGCTTAGAAGGACAGGGGTTGGCTAACTATGGCTACACCTTC. Its amino acids are CASSLEGQGLANYGYTF.